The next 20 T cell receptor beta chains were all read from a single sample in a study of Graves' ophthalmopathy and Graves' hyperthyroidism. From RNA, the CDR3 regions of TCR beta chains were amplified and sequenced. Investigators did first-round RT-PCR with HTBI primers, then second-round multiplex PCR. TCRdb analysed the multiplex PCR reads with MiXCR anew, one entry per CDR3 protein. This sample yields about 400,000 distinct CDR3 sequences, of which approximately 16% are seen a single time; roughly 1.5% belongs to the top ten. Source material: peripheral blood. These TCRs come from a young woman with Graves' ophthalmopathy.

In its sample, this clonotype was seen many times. This CDR3 is CASSPTGSGEQYF. CDR3 DNA: TGCGCCAGCAGCCCGACAGGCTCGGGAGAGCAGTACTTC. The genes are TRBV5-1 and TRBJ2-7; perhaps TRBD1 as D (6 bases). Germline lookup yields CDR1 SGHRS and CDR2 YFSETQ. Trimming removed 4 bases at V and 7 bases at J, with 15 bases between. The CDR3 length is 13 residues.

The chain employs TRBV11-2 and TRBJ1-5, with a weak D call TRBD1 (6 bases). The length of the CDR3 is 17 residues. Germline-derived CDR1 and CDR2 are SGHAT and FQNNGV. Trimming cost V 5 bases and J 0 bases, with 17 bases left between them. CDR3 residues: CASSPRGGQSSNQPQHF. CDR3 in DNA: TGTGCCAGCAGCCCCCGCGGGGGGCAGAGTAGCAATCAGCCCCAGCATTTT.

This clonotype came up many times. CDR3: CASSINPQGMNTEAFF. Here the CDR3 DNA reads TGTGCCAGTAGTATAAACCCCCAGGGGATGAACACTGAAGCTTTCTTT. V and J are TRBV19 and TRBJ1-1; maybe TRBD1 (6 bases). Germline V gene sequence: CDR1 LNHDA, CDR2 SQIVND (reference sequence). V lost 2 bases and J 0 bases, leaving 13 bases between the germline ends. There are 16 residues in the CDR3.

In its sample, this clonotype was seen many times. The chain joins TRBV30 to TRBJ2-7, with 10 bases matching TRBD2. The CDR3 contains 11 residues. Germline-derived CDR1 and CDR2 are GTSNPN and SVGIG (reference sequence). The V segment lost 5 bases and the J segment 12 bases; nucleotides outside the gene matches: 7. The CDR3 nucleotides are TGTGCCTGGGGACTAGCGGCTACTCCGTACTTC. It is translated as CAWGLAATPYF.

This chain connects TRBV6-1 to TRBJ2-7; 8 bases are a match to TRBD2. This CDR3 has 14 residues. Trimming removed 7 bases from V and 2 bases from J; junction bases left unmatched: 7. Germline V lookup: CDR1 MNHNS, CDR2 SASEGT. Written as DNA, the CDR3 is TGTGCCAGCACCGCGGGAGGCCCAACCTACGAGCAGTACTTC. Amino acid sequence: CASTAGGPTYEQYF.

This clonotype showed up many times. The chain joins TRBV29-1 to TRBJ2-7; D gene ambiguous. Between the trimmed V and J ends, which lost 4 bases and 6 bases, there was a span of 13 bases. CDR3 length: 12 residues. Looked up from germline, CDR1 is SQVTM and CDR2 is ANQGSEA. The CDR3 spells CSVVARESEQYF. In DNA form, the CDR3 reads TGCAGCGTTGTGGCCCGAGAATCCGAGCAGTACTTC.

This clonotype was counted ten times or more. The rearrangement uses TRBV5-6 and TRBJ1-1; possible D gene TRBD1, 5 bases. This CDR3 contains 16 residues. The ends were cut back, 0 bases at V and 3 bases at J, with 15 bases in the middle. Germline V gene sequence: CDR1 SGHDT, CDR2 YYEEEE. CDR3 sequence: CASSLERQPLYTEAFF. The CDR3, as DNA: TGTGCCAGCAGCTTGGAGAGACAGCCCCTATACACTGAAGCTTTCTTT. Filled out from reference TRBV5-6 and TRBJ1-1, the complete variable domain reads DAGVTQSPTHLIKTRGQQVTLRCSPKSGHDTVSWYQQALGQGPQFIFQYYEEEERQRGNFPDRFSGHQFPNYSSELNVNALLLGDSALYLCASSLERQPLYTEAFFGQGTRLTVV.

For the CDR3, the DNA is TGTGCCAGCAGTTACTCTACTATTACCTACGAGCAGTACTTC. It yields the protein CASSYSTITYEQYF. J is TRBJ2-7 and V is TRBV6-2 or TRBV6-3; no clear D. V was trimmed by 0 bases and J by 2 bases, leaving 8 bases between them. There are 14 residues in the CDR3. Germline CDR1 and CDR2: MNHEY and SVGEGT.

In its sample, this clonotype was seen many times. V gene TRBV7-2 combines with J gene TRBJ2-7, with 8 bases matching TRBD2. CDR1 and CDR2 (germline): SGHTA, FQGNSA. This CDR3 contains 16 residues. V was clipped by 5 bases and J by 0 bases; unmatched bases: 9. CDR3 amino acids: CASSVPAGGRSYEQYF. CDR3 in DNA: TGTGCCAGCAGCGTCCCCGCGGGGGGCCGCTCCTACGAGCAGTACTTC.

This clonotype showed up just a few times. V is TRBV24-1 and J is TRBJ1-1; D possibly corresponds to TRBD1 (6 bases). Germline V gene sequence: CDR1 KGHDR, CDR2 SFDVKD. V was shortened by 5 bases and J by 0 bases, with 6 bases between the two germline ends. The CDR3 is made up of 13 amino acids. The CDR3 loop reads CATSGGLNTEAFF. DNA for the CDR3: TGTGCCACCAGTGGGGGGCTGAACACTGAAGCTTTCTTT.

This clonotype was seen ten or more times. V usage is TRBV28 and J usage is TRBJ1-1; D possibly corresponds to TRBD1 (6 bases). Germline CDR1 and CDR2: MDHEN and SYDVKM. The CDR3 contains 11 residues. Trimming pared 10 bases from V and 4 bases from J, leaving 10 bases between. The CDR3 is CAIQGFTEAFF. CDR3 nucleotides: TGTGCCATTCAGGGGTTCACTGAAGCTTTCTTT. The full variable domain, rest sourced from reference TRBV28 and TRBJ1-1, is DVKVTQSSRYLVKRTGEKVFLECVQDMDHENMFWYRQDPGLGLRLIYFSYDVKMKEKGDIPEGYSVSREKKERFSLILESASTNQTSMYLCAIQGFTEAFFGQGTRLTVV.

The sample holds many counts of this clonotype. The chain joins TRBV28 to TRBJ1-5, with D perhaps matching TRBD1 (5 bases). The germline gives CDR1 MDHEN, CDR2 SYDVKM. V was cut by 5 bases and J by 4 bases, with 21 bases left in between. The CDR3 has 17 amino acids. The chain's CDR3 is CASSPQGWGKKNQPQHF. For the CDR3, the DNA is TGTGCCAGCAGTCCCCAGGGCTGGGGGAAGAAGAATCAGCCCCAGCATTTT.

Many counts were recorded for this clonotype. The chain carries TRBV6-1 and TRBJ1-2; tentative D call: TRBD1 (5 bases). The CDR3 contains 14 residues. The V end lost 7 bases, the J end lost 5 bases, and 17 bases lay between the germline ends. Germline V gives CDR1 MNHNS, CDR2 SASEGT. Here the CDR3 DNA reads TGTGCCAGCACTCCAGGGAGGGGAGTTTATGGCTACACCTTC. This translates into CASTPGRGVYGYTF.

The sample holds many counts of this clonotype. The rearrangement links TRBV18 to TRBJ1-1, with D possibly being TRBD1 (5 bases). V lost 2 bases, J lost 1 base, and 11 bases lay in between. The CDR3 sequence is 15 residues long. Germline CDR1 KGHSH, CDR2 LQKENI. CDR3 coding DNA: TGTGCCAGCTCACCAATCGGGACTTCGAACACTGAAGCTTTCTTT. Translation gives CASSPIGTSNTEAFF.

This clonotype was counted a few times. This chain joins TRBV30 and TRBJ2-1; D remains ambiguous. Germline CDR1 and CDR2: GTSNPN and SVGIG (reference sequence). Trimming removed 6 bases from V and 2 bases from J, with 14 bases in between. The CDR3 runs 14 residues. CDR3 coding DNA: TGTGCCTGCCGGCCCAGGTTCACCTACAATGAGCAGTTCTTC. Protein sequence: CACRPRFTYNEQFF.

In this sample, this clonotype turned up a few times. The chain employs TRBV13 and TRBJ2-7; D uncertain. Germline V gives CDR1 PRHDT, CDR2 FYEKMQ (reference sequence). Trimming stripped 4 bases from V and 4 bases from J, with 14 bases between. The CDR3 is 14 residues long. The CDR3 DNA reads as TGTGCCAGCAGCTCCACCCTAGGGAATTACGAGCAGTACTTC. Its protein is CASSSTLGNYEQYF.

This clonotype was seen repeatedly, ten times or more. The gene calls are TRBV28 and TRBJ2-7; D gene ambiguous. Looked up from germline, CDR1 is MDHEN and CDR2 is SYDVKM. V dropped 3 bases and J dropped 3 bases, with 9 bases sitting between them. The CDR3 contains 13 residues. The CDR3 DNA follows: TGTGCCAGCAGTTTGGCCCTTAACTACGAGCAGTACTTC. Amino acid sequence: CASSLALNYEQYF.

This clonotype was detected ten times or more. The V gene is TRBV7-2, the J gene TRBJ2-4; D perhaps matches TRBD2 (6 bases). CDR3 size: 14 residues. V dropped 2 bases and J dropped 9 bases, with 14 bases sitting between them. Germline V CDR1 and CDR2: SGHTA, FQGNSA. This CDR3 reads CASSLLAPGGIQYF. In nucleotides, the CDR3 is TGTGCCAGCAGCTTACTGGCCCCCGGGGGCATTCAGTACTTC.

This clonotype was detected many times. CDR3 sequence reads: CASSHRRGTEAFF. CDR3 nucleotide sequence: TGTGCCAGCAGTCATCGGAGGGGCACTGAAGCTTTCTTT. V usage is TRBV27 and J usage is TRBJ1-1; D might be TRBD1 (5 bases). Germline V gene sequence: CDR1 MNHEY, CDR2 SMNVEV (reference sequence). Trimming removed 5 bases from V and 4 bases from J, with 11 bases in between. The CDR3 is 13 residues long.

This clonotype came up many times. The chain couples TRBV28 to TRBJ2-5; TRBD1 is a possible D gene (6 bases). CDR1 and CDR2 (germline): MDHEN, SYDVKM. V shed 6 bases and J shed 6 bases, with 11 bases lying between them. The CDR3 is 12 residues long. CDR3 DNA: TGTGCCAGCAGCTACAGGGCAAAGACCCAGTACTTC. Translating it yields CASSYRAKTQYF.